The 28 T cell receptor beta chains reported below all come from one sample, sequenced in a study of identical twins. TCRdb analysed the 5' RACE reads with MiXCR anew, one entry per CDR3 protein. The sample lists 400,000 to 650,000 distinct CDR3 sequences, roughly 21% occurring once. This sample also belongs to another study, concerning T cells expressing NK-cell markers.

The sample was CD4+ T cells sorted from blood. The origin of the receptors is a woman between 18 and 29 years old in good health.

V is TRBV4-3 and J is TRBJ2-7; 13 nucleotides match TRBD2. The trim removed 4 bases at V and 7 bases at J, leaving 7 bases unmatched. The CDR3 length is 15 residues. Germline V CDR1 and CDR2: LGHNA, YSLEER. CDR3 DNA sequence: TGCGCCAGCAGCCTTGAACTAGCGGGAGGGAGGGAGCAGTACTTC. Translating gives CASSLELAGGREQYF.

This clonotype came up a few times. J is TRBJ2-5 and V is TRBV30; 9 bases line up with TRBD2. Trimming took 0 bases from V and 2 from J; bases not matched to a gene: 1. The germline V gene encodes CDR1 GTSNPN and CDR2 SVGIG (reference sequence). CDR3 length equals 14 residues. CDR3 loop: CAWSVTSGQETQYF. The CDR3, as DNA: TGTGCCTGGAGTGTGACTAGCGGTCAAGAGACCCAGTACTTC.

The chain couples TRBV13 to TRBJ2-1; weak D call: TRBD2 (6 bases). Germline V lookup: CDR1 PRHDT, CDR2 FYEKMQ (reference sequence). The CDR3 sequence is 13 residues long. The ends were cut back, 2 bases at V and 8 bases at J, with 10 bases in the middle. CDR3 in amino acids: CASSLNRRDEQFF. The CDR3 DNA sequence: TGTGCCAGCAGCTTAAACCGGAGGGATGAGCAGTTCTTC.

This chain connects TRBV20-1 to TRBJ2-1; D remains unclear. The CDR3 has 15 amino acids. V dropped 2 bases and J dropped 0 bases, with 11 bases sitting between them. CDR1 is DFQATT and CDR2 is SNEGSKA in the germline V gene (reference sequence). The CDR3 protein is CSARSATNSYNEQFF. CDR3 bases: TGCAGTGCTAGAAGTGCTACTAACTCCTACAATGAGCAGTTCTTC.

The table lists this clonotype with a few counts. In DNA form, the CDR3 reads TGTGCCAGCAGTACCCAGGGGGTACACAATTCACCCCTCCACTTT. This encodes CASSTQGVHNSPLHF. This chain connects TRBV6-1 to TRBJ1-6, with 7 bases matching TRBD1. Germline V CDR1 and CDR2: MNHNS, SASEGT. The V gene end was trimmed by 5 bases and the J gene end by 7 bases; junction bases not matched to a gene: 8. This CDR3 is 15 amino acids long.

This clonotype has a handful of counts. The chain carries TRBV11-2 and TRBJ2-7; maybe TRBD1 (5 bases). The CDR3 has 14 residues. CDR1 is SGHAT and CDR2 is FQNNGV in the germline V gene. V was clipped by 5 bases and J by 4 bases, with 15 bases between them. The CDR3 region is CASSRQRQVYEQYF. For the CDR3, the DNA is TGTGCCAGCAGCCGACAGAGGCAGGTATACGAGCAGTACTTC. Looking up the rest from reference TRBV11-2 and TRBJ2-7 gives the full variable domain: EAGVAQSPRYKIIEKRQSVAFWCNPISGHATLYWYQQILGQGPKLLIQFQNNGVVDDSQLPKDRFSAERLKGVDSTLKIQPAKLEDSAVYLCASSRQRQVYEQYFGPGTRLTVT.

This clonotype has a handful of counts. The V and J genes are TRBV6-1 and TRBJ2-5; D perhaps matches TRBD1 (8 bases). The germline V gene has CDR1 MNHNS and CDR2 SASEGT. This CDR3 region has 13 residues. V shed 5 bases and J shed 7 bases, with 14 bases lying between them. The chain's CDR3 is CASSPSGQGTQYF. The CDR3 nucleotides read TGTGCCAGCAGTCCTAGCGGACAGGGGACCCAGTACTTC.

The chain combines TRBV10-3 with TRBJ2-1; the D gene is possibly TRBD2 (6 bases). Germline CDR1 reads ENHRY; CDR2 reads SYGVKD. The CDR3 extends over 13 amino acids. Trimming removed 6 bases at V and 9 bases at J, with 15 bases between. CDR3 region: CAIRPGTSAEQFF. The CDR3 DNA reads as TGTGCCATCAGGCCCGGGACTTCGGCTGAGCAGTTCTTC.

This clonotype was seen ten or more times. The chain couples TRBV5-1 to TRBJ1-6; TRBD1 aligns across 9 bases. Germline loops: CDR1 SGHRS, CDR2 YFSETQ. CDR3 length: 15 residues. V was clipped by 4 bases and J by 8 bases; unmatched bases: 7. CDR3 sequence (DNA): TGCGCCAGCAGCGTACAGGGGGCTATCGATTCACCCCTCCACTTT. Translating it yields CASSVQGAIDSPLHF. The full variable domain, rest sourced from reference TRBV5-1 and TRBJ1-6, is KAGVTQTPRYLIKTRGQQVTLSCSPISGHRSVSWYQQTPGQGLQFLFEYFSETQRNKGNFPGRFSGRQFSNSRSEMNVSTLELGDSALYLCASSVQGAIDSPLHFGNGTRLTVT.

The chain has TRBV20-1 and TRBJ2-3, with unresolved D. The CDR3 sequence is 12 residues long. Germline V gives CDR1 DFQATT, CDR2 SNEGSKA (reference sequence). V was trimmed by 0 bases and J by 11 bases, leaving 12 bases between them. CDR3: CSARDRSSEQYF. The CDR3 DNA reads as TGCAGTGCTAGAGATCGATCGAGCGAGCAGTATTTT.

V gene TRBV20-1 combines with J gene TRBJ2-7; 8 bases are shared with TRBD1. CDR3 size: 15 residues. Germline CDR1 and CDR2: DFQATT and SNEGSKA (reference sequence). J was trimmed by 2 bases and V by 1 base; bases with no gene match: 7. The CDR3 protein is CSARARDRRTYEQYF. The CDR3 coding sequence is TGCAGTGCTAGAGCGAGGGACAGGCGTACCTACGAGCAGTACTTC.

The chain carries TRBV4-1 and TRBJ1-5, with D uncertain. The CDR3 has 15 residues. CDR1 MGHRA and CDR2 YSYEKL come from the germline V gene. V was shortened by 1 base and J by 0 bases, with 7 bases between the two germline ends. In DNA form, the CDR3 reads TGCGCCAGCAGCCAAGTTGCTACTAGCAATCAGCCCCAGCATTTT. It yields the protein CASSQVATSNQPQHF.

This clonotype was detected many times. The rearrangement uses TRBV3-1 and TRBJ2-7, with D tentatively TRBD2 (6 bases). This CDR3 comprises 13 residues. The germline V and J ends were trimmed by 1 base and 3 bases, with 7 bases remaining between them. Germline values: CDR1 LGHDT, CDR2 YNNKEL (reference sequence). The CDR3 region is CASSQGRGYEQYF. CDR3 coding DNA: TGTGCCAGCAGCCAAGGGCGGGGCTACGAGCAGTACTTC.

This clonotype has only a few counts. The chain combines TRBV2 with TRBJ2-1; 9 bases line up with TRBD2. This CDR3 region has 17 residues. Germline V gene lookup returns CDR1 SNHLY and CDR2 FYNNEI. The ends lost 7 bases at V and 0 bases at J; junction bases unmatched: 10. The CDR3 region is CASKGGAGGNSYNEQFF. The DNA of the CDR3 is TGTGCCAGCAAAGGGGGAGCGGGAGGAAACTCCTACAATGAGCAGTTCTTC.

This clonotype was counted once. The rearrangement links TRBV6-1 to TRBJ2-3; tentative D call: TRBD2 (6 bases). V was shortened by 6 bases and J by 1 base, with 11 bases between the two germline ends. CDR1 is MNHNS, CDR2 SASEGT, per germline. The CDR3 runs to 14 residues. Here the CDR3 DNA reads TGTGCCAGCAGACCGGGAGTTGGCACAGATACGCAGTATTTT. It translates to CASRPGVGTDTQYF.

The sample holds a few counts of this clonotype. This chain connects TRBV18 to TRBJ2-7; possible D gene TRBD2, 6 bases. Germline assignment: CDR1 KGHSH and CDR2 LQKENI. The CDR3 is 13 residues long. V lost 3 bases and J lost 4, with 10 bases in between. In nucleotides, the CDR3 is TGTGCCAGCTCACCCCTAGCGCAGTACGAGCAGTACTTC. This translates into CASSPLAQYEQYF.

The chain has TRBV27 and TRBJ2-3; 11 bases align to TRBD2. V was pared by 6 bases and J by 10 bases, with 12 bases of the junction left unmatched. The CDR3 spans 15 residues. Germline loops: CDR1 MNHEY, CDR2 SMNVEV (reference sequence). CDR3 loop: CASRKVAGGWSAQYF. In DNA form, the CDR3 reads TGTGCCAGCAGGAAAGTAGCGGGGGGGTGGTCGGCGCAGTATTTT.

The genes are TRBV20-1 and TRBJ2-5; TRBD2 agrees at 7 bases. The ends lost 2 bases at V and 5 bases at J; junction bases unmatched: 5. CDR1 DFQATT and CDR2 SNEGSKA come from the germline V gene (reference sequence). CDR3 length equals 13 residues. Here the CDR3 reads CSARREVHETQYF. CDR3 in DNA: TGCAGTGCTAGACGGGAGGTTCACGAGACCCAGTACTTC.

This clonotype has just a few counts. The CDR3 sequence is CASRPQGDGANVLTF. The CDR3, as DNA: TGTGCCAGCAGGCCTCAGGGAGATGGGGCCAACGTCCTGACTTTC. The genes are TRBV5-6 and TRBJ2-6; TRBD1 or TRBD2 may be the D gene (5 bases each). The CDR3 spans 15 residues. V was pared by 5 bases and J by 3 bases, with 12 bases between. Germline lookup yields CDR1 SGHDT and CDR2 YYEEEE.

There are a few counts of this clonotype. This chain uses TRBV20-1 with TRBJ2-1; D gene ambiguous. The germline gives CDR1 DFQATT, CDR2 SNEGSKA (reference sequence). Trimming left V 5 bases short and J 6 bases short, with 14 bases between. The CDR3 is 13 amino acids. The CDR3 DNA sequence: TGCAGTGCTCCCTCTGCTGGCAGCAATGAGCAGTTCTTC. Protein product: CSAPSAGSNEQFF.

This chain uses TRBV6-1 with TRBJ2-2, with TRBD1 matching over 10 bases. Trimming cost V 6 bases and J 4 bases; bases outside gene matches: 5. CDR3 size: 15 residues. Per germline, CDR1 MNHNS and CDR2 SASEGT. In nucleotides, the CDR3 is TGTGCCAGCAGGTCCGGGACAGGGGCCACCGGGGAGCTGTTTTTT. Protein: CASRSGTGATGELFF.

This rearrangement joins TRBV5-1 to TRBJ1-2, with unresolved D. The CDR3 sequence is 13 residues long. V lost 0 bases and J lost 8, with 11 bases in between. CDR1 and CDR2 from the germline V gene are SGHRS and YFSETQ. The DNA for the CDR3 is TGCGCCAGCAGCTTGGGACACTCCCAGGGCTACACCTTC. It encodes CASSLGHSQGYTF.

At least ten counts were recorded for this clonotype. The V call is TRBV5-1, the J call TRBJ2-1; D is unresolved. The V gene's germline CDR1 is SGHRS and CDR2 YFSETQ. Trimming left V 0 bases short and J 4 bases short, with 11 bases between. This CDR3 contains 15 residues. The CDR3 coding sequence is TGCGCCAGCAGCTTGGAACTTCCCCCTTACAATGAGCAGTTCTTC. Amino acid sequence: CASSLELPPYNEQFF.

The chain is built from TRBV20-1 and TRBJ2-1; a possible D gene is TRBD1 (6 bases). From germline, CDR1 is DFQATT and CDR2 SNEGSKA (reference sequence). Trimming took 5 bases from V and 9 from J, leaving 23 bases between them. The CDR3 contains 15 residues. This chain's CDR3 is CSAPQTGTLRGEQFF. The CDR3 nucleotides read TGCAGTGCTCCTCAAACCGGGACCCTCAGGGGTGAGCAGTTCTTC.

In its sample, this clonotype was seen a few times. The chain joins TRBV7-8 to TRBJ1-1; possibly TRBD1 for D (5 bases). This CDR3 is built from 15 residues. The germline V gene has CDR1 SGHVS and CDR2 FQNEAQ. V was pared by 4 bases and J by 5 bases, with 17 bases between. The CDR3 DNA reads TGTGCCAGCAGCTCTAAGGGACTTATGGGGACTGAAGCTTTCTTT. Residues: CASSSKGLMGTEAFF.

In nucleotides, the CDR3 is TGCGCCAGCAGCTTAGGACTAGCGCGGGCGGCAGATACGCAGTATTTT. It specifies CASSLGLARAADTQYF. The chain uses TRBV5-1 and TRBJ2-3; 9 nucleotides align to TRBD2. The junction had 8 bases not matched to a gene; V was cut back by 2 bases and J by 4 bases. CDR1 and CDR2 from the germline V gene are SGHRS and YFSETQ. The CDR3 length is 16 residues.

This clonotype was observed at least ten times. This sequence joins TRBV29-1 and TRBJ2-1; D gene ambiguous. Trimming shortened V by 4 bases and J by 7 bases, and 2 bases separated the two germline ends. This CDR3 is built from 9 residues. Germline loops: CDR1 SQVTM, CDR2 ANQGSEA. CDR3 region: CSVANEQFF. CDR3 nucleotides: TGCAGCGTTGCGAATGAGCAGTTCTTC.

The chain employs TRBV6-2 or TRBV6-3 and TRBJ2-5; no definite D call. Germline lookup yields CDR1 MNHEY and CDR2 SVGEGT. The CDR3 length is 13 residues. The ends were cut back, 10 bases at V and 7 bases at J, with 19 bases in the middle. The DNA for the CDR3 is TGTGCCACTACGGTGGACCCCTTTGTGACCCAGTACTTC. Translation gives CATTVDPFVTQYF.